This is a list of T cell receptor beta chains from one sample in a study of shared clonotypes between healthy human individuals. Profiling relied on immunoSEQ multiplex PCR, and the TCRdb table lists in-frame clones only, not all of them. The table lists over 1.4 million clones, roughly 95% of them singletons, with about 1% in the top ten. Sample: naive CD4+ T cells sorted from blood. The receptor set was obtained from a young man in good health. CDR3s include the opening cysteine and the closing phenylalanine or tryptophan. Fields, in order: V gene, J gene, D gene, clone size, CDR3 DNA, CDR3 protein. D genes are given only for firm matches. The size of a clone is reported for some rows only, either as once, few or many, or as a class for expanded clones.

>TRBV6-1|TRBJ2-7|-|-
TGTGCCACCTCTACCGGGGGTTCGGTAGGGGAGCAGTACTTC
CATSTGGSVGEQYF
>TRBV7-2|TRBJ1-1|-|-
TGTGCCAGCATTAGGGGGGGCACCACTGAAGCTTTCTTT
CASIRGGTTEAFF
>TRBV27|TRBJ2-1|TRBD2|-
TGTGCCAGCAGTGAGGGACTAGCGATAGATGAGCAGTTCTTC
CASSEGLAIDEQFF
>TRBV6-1|TRBJ1-4|-|-
TGTGCCAGCAGAAGAAATGAAAAACTGTTTTTT
CASRRNEKLFF
>TRBV6-5|TRBJ2-5|TRBD1|-
TGTGCCAGCAGTTACCTGGACAGGCTGGGGGCCCAGTACTTC
CASSYLDRLGAQYF
>TRBV5-1|TRBJ1-5|-|few
TGCGCCAGCAGCTTGGATGGGCAGCCCCAGCATTTT
CASSLDGQPQHF
>TRBV5-8|TRBJ1-1|-|-
TGTGCCAGCAGCTTGGGGGGACACCTTAACACTGAAGCTTTCTTT
CASSLGGHLNTEAFF
>TRBV7-3|TRBJ2-1|-|-
TGTGCCAGCAGCTTCGTCCCAGACAATGAGCAGTTCTTC
CASSFVPDNEQFF
>TRBV18|TRBJ2-1|-|-
TGTGCCAGCTCACTGACAGTGAAAGCCTACAATGAGCAGTTCTTC
CASSLTVKAYNEQFF
>TRBV7-2|TRBJ1-4|-|once
TGTGCCAGCAGCTTCGCCACCTTTAATGAAAAACTGTTTTTT
CASSFATFNEKLFF
>TRBV7-3|TRBJ2-3|-|-
TGTGCCAGCAGCTTAGGCAGCACAGATACGCAGTATTTT
CASSLGSTDTQYF
>TRBV5-1|TRBJ1-6|-|-
TGCGCCAGCGGAGACAGCAGCTCCTATAATTCACCCCTCCACTTT
CASGDSSSYNSPLHF
>TRBV10-3|TRBJ2-7|TRBD1|-
TGTGCCATCAGTGATGGACAGGGACCCTACGAGCAGTACTTC
CAISDGQGPYEQYF
>TRBV4-3|TRBJ1-1|-|-
TGCGCCAGCAGCCTAATCGCGGCCCCCTCCCGAGCTTTCTTT
CASSLIAAPSRAFF
>TRBV5-6|TRBJ2-1|TRBD2|-
TGTGCCAGCAGCTTGGGGAGCGGGAGATCCTACAATGAGCAGTTCTTC
CASSLGSGRSYNEQFF
>TRBV7-8|TRBJ2-7|-|-
TGTGCCAGCAGCTTAAAAACAGGGAACGAGCAGTACTTC
CASSLKTGNEQYF
>TRBV7-8|TRBJ2-7|-|-
TGTGCCAGCAGCCCTAGGGCACTCTCCTACGAGCAGTACTTC
CASSPRALSYEQYF